These 2 T cell receptor beta chains share one sample of origin, sequenced in a study of monozygotic twins with inflammatory bowel disease. No DNA is given; TCRdb re-called the 5' RACE reads and lists each CDR3 protein once. The sample table sets out just under 45,000 distinct CDR3 sequences. Specimen: blood. The origin of the receptors is a human donor with ulcerative colitis or Crohn's disease, or a healthy co-twin of an affected twin (not recorded which).

This rearrangement joins TRBV30 to TRBJ1-1. CDR3 length: 13 residues. From germline, CDR1 is GTSNPN and CDR2 SVGIG (reference sequence). The CDR3 spells CAWMTGKNTEAFF. Complete variable domain (other parts from reference TRBV30 and TRBJ1-1): SQTIHQWPATLVQPVGSPLSLECTVEGTSNPNLYWYRQAAGRGLQLLFYSVGIGQISSEVPQNLSASRPQDRQFILSSKKLLLSDSGFYLCAWMTGKNTEAFFGQGTRLTVV.

V gene TRBV11-2 combines with J gene TRBJ2-1; TCRdb's D gene call, TRBD2, goes unchecked for lack of DNA. This CDR3 spans 16 amino acids. Germline values: CDR1 SGHAT, CDR2 FQNNGV. CDR3 in amino acids: CASSPSPSGVFNEQFF. Variable domain in full (rest from reference TRBV11-2 and TRBJ2-1): EAGVAQSPRYKIIEKRQSVAFWCNPISGHATLYWYQQILGQGPKLLIQFQNNGVVDDSQLPKDRFSAERLKGVDSTLKIQPAKLEDSAVYLCASSPSPSGVFNEQFFGPGTRLTVL.